What follows are 5 T cell receptor beta chains derived from one specimen sequenced in a study of cytomegalovirus exposure and HLA in healthy donors. A multiplex PCR was run with 60 Vbeta primers and 13 Jbeta primers. The assay was immunoSEQ multiplex PCR, and TCRdb's table has in-frame clones only and misses some. Of approximately 130,000 clones listed, roughly 87% are singletons. The specimen sequenced was PBMCs. The receptors stem from a young woman in good health and CMV-seronegative.

The chain recombines TRBV7-6 with TRBJ1-5, with D uncertain. Germline assignment: CDR1 SGHVS and CDR2 FNYEAQ. The CDR3 totals 11 residues. V was cut by 5 bases and J by 7 bases, with 6 bases left in between. CDR3 in amino acids: CASSRVQPQHF. The CDR3 nucleotides are TGTGCCAGCAGCCGCGTCCAGCCCCAGCATTTT.

This chain connects TRBV7-3 to TRBJ1-1, with TRBD1 matching 7 bases. V trimming: 5 bases; J trimming: 7 bases; junction bases outside the gene matches: 4. This CDR3 comprises 12 residues. Germline lookup yields CDR1 SGHTA and CDR2 FQGTGA. CDR3 sequence reads: CASSPGTVEAFF. The CDR3 region has the DNA TGTGCCAGCAGCCCCGGGACAGTTGAAGCTTTCTTT.

The rearrangement links TRBV27 to TRBJ1-5; 8 nucleotides match TRBD1. The CDR3 covers 14 residues. The V segment lost 4 bases and the J segment 3 bases; nucleotides outside the gene matches: 2. CDR1 is MNHEY and CDR2 is SMNVEV in the germline V gene (reference sequence). The DNA for the CDR3 is TGTGCCAGCAGTTGGACAGGGCACAATCAGCCCCAGCATTTT. It is translated as CASSWTGHNQPQHF.

This chain connects TRBV6-1 to TRBJ1-2; tentatively, D is TRBD1 (6 bases). The CDR3 spans 15 residues. V gave up 7 bases and J gave up 1 base, with 16 bases separating them. Germline lookup yields CDR1 MNHNS and CDR2 SASEGT. The DNA for the CDR3 is TGTGCCAGCACCCACAGGGTTAGGGGTAACTATGGCTACACCTTC. The encoded protein is CASTHRVRGNYGYTF.

The chain joins TRBV7-3 to TRBJ2-7; tentatively, D is TRBD2 (8 bases). Looked up from germline, CDR1 is SGHTA and CDR2 is FQGTGA. The V gene lost 4 bases and the J gene lost 6 bases, with 16 bases spanning the gap. The CDR3 sequence is 14 residues long. CDR3 nucleotides: TGTGCCAGCAGCTCCGGACAGGCGGGAGGCGAGCAGTACTTC. Its protein is CASSSGQAGGEQYF.